This TCR beta chain was captured by sequencing in a study of T-cell memory formation after mild COVID-19 (dated by TCRdb to 2020 to 2022). Turning to the overall study: TCR sequence clusters from the two donors were largely donor specific. The cohort was made up of two young adult volunteers, one female and one male, who were previously healthy. Longitudinal TCRalpha and TCRbeta repertoire sequencing tracked T-cell clones expanding and contracting after mild COVID-19 in a couple of donors. Findings and caveats that apply to the study as a whole: Only a couple of mild cases were covered by the study, and larger cohorts that include severe cases with pre-infection samples were considered necessary. Clones that contracted from day 15 to 85 showed balanced CD4/CD8 phenotypes, whereas a second wave of clones that expanded from day 15 to 37 leaned towards CD4+. The second-wave clones that peaked on day 37 were not confirmed to be SARS-CoV-2 specific. Contracting CD4+ clones were located mainly in the CM and EM memory subsets, whereas CD8+ clones were found to be enriched in EMRA. Some responding clones were detected in pre-infection memory, which suggested that pre-existing cross-reactive memory T cells had joined the SARS-CoV-2 response.

Concerning this clonotype: Which antigen it targets is not known. Base qualities were left out, and no much larger clone turns up one base away.

Ficoll-Paque density gradient centrifugation was the method used to isolate PBMCs. The reads were generated on an Illumina NovaSeq 6000. TCRalpha and TCRbeta cDNA libraries were built by 5'RACE with constant-segment primers, adding sample barcodes and unique molecular identifiers. RNA was extracted from every sample with Trizol reagent. Amplification of the libraries took two PCR steps, and the second step added a second sample barcode plus Illumina TruSeq adapters. Libraries were sequenced on an Illumina NovaSeq with 2 x 150 bp paired-end reads. Per the original workflow: Demultiplexing of reads and collapsing into UMI-guided consensus sequences were performed with migec v1.2.7. Using mixcr v2.1.11, UMI consensuses were aligned to TRA and TRB V and J templates and then assembled into clonotypes. Clonotypes were classified as expanded or contracted when called significant by both edgeR and NoisET, with noise models trained on biological replicates. For edgeR calls, the cutoffs were a false discovery rate-adjusted p below 0.01 and a log2 fold-change threshold of 1. As an exploratory analysis of dynamics, PCA with hierarchical clustering was applied to max-normalized trajectories of the 1000 most abundant clonotypes. Each responding clone was given a CD4 or CD8 phenotype based on the CD4+ and CD8+ repertoires, which had been sequenced separately. TCRdb passed the public sequencing reads through fastp at Q25 and MiXCR, retaining productive beta sequences. Rows are unified per CDR3 protein, each entry keeping the most common DNA and genes. These V and J calls are TCRdb output, not the study's own analysis. Present in this sample are roughly 200,000 distinct CDR3 sequences, roughly 17% of which were seen just once. Just over 2% of the sample belongs to the ten largest clones.

CDR1 and CDR2, per the germline V gene, are LGHNA and YNFKEQ. V loses 3 bases, J loses 2 bases, and the germline ends lie 10 bases apart. The CDR3 goes from the cysteine to the phenylalanine over 14 residues. Left in the record is the CDR3 DNA by itself, 42 bases read in frame from the first base. The clonotype comes from an adult woman who had mild COVID-19 (a few samples of this study predate the infection). The sample titles of this study are shuffled in the database, so cell type and time point are left out; the donor was told from shared clones. The sequencing sample was made of PBMCs or a T cell subset sorted from them (not recorded which). The V and J genes are TRBV4-2 and TRBJ1-2; no D segment can be confidently identified. The CDR3 reads as follows: CASSQGWRNYGYTF. The nucleotide sequence reads as follows: TGTGCCAGCAGCCAGGGCTGGAGAAACTATGGCTACACCTTC.